This record concerns one TCR beta chain sequence. Its cognate antigen is unknown. This specimen belongs to a study of OX40 agonist ivuxolimab in advanced cancers. For the study at large: At approximately 80% male, the cohort had a mean age of approximately 64 years, ranging from about 20 to 80. Study-level points and caveats: Relative to CD4+ cells, CD8+ T cells on average had more expanded clones.

Sequencing was performed with immunoSEQ multiplex PCR; in TCRdb, only in-frame clones are kept and a portion is missing. Altogether tens of thousands of clones are present, about 93% being singletons, with the ten largest covering 14%. CDR1 and CDR2 (germline): SEHNR, FQNEAQ (reference sequence). CDR3 length equals 13 residues. Deletions cut 4 bases from V and 2 bases from J, with 9 bases between. This chain connects TRBV7-9 to TRBJ2-7; the D gene is possibly TRBD1 (5 bases). The source is an adult with an advanced solid tumor such as melanoma, head and neck, liver or kidney cancer. The starting material was CD4+ or CD8+ T cells sorted from blood, obtained in a trial of the OX40 agonist ivuxolimab. This CDR3 is CASSSRETYEQYF. Written as DNA, the CDR3 is TGTGCCAGCAGCTCCAGGGAAACCTACGAGCAGTACTTC.